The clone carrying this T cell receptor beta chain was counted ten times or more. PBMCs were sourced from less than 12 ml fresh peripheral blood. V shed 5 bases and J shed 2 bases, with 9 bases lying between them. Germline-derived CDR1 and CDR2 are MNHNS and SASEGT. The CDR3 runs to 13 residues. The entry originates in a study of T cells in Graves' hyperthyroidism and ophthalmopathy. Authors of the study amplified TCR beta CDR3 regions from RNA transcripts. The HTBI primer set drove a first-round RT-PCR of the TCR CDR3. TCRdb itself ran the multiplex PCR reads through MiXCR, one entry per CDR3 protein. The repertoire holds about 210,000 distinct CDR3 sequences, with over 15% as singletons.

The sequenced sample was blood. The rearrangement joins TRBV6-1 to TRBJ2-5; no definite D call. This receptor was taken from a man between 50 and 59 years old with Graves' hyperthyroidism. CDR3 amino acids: CASSLLMQETQYF. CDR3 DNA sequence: TGTGCCAGCAGTTTGCTGATGCAAGAGACCCAGTACTTC.